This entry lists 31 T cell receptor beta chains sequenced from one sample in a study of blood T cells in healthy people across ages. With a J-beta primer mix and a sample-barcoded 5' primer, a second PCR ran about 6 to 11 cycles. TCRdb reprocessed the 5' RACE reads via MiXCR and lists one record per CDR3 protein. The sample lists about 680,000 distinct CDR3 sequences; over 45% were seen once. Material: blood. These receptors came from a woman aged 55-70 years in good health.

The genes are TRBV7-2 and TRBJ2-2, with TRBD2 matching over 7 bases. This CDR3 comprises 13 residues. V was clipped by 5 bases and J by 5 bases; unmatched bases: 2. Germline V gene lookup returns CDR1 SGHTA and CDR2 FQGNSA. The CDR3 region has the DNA TGTGCCAGCAGCATGGGACTAACCGGGGAGCTGTTTTTT. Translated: CASSMGLTGELFF.

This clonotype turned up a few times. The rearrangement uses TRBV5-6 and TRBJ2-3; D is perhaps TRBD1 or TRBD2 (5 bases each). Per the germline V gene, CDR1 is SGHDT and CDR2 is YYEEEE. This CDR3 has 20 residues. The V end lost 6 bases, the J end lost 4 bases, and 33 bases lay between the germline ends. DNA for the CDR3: TGTGCCAGCACCAATCTCGAATGGGACGATGTTTTTTCCTGGGCAGATACGCAGTATTTT. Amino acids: CASTNLEWDDVFSWADTQYF.

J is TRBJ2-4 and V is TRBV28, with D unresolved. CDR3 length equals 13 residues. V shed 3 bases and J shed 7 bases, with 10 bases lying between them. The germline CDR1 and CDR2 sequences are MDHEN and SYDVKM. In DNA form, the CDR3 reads TGTGCCAGCAGTTTTACACGAGACAACATTCAGTACTTC. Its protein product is CASSFTRDNIQYF.

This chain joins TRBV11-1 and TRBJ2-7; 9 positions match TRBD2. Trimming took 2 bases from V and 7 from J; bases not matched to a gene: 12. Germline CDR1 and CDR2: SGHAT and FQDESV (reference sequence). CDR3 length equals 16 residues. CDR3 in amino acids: CASSLSTSGGLREQYF. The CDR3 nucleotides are TGTGCCAGCAGCTTATCGACTAGCGGCGGATTGAGGGAGCAGTACTTC.

The CDR3 sequence: CASSQTGPMVKETQYF. The CDR3 DNA follows: TGTGCCAGCAGTCAGACAGGGCCTATGGTCAAAGAGACCCAGTACTTC. The gene calls are TRBV2 and TRBJ2-5; 7 positions match TRBD1. Germline V lookup: CDR1 SNHLY, CDR2 FYNNEI. Trimming removed 5 bases from V and 3 bases from J; junction bases left unmatched: 12. CDR3 length: 16 residues. Based on the CDR3 plus reference TRBV2 and TRBJ2-5, the full variable domain is EPEVTQTPSHQVTQMGQEVILRCVPISNHLYFYWYRQILGQKVEFLVSFYNNEISEKSEIFDDQFSVERPDGSNFTLKIRSTKLEDSAMYFCASSQTGPMVKETQYFGPGTRLLVL.

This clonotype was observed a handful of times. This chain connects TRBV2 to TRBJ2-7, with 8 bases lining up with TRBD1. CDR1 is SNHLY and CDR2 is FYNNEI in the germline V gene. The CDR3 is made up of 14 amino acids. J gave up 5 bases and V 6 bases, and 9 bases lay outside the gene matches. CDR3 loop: CASRGQVSSHEQYF. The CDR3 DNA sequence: TGTGCCAGCAGGGGACAGGTATCTTCCCACGAGCAGTACTTC.

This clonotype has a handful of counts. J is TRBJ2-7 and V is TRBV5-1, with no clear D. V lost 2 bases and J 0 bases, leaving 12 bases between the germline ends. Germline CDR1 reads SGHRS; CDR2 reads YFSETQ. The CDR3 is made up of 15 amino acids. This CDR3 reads CASSLFAGSSYEQYF. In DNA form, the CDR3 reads TGCGCCAGCAGCTTATTTGCAGGAAGCTCCTACGAGCAGTACTTC.

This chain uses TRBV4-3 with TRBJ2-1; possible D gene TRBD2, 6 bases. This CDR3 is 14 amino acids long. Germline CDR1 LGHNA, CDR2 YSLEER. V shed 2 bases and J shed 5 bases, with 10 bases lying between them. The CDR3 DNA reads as TGCGCCAGCAGCCAAATAGCGGCTAACAATGAGCAGTTCTTC. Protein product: CASSQIAANNEQFF.

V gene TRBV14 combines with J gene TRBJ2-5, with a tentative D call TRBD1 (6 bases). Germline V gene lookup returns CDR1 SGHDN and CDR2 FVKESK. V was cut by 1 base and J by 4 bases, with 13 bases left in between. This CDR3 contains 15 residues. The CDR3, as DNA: TGTGCCAGCAGCCAAGTATGGGGCAGGGGAGAGACCCAGTACTTC. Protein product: CASSQVWGRGETQYF.

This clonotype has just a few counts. The CDR3 region is CASSRTGTGVSTDTQYF. The CDR3 bases are TGTGCCAGCAGCCGAACCGGGACAGGGGTTTCTACAGATACGCAGTATTTT. The chain joins TRBV14 to TRBJ2-3, with 10 positions matching TRBD1. The CDR3 runs to 17 residues. V was pared by 4 bases and J by 3 bases, with 10 bases of the junction left unmatched. CDR1 and CDR2 (germline): SGHDN, FVKESK.

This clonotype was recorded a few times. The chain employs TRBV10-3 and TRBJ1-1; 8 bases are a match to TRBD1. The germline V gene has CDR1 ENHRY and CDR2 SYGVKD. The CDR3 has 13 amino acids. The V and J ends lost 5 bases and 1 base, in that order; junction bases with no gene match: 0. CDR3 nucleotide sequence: TGTGCCATCAGTCAGGGGGCGAACACTGAAGCTTTCTTT. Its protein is CAISQGANTEAFF.

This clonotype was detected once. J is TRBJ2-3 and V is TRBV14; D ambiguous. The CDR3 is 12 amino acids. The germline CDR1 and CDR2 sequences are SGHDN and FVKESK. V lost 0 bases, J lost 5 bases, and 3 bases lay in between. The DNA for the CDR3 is TGTGCCAGCAGCCAAGATGTAGATACGCAGTATTTT. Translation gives CASSQDVDTQYF.

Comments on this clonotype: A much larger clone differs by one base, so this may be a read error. CDR3 nucleotide sequence: TGCAGCGTTGTATGGCTAGCGGGAGCGATTTCCTCCTACAATGAGCAGTACTTC. Protein: CSVVWLAGAISSYNEQYF. The V and J genes are TRBV29-1 and TRBJ2-1; TRBD2 matches 10 bases. The better agreement between TRBJ2-7 and the DNA end casts doubt on the J call. Germline V gene lookup returns CDR1 SQVTM and CDR2 ANQGSEA. The CDR3 consists of 18 residues.

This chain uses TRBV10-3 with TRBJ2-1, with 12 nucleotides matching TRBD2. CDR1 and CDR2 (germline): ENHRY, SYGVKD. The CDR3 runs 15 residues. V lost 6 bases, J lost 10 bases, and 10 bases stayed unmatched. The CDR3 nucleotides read TGTGCCATCAGCCGGACTAGCGGGATATCCGAGGAGCAGTTCTTC. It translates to CAISRTSGISEEQFF.

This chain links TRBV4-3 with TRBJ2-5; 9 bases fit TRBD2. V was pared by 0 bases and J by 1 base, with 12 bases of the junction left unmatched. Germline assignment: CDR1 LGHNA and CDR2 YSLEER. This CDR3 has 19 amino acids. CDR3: CASSQDLVASGTPQETQYF. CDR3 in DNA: TGCGCCAGCAGCCAAGACTTAGTAGCTAGCGGGACCCCCCAAGAGACCCAGTACTTC.

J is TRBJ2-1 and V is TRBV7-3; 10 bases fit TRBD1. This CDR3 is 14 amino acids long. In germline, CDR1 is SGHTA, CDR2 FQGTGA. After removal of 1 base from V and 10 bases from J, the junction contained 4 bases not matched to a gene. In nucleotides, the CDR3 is TGTGCCAGCAGCTTAAGGGACAGGGGTGTCGAGCAGTTCTTC. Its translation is CASSLRDRGVEQFF.

CDR3 sequence (DNA): TGTGCCAGCAGCTTATCCTCGTCCGCCTACGAGCAGTACTTC. Translated: CASSLSSSAYEQYF. The chain has TRBV7-2 and TRBJ2-7; D is uncertain. Germline V CDR1 and CDR2: SGHTA, FQGNSA. Trimming stripped 2 bases from V and 2 bases from J, with 10 bases between. This CDR3 comprises 14 residues.

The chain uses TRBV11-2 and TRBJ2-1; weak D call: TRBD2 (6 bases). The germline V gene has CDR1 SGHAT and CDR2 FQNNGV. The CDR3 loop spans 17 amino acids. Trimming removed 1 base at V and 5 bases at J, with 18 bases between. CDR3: CASSLASQRAIDNEQFF. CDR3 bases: TGTGCCAGCAGCTTAGCGTCCCAGCGGGCGATAGACAATGAGCAGTTCTTC. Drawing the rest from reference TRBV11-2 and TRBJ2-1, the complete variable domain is EAGVAQSPRYKIIEKRQSVAFWCNPISGHATLYWYQQILGQGPKLLIQFQNNGVVDDSQLPKDRFSAERLKGVDSTLKIQPAKLEDSAVYLCASSLASQRAIDNEQFFGPGTRLTVL.

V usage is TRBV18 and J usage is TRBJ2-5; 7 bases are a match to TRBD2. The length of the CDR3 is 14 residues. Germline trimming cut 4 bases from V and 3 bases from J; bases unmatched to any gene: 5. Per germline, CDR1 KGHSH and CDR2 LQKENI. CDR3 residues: CASSLRAGEETQYF. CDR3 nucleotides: TGTGCCAGCTCACTCCGGGCGGGAGAAGAGACCCAGTACTTC.

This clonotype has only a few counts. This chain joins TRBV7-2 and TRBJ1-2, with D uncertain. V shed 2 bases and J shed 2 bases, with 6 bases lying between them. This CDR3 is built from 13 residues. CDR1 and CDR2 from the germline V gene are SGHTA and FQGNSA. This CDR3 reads CASSLFGNYGYTF. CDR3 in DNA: TGTGCCAGCAGCTTATTCGGGAACTATGGCTACACCTTC.

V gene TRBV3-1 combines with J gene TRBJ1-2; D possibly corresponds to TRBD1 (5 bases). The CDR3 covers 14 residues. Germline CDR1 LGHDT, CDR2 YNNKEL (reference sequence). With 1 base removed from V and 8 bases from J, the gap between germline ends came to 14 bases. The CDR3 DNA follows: TGTGCCAGCAGCCAAGCGGGGACGAAGAGAGGCTACACCTTC. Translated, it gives CASSQAGTKRGYTF. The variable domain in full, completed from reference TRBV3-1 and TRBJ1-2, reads DTAVSQTPKYLVTQMGNDKSIKCEQNLGHDTMYWYKQDSKKFLKIMFSYNNKELIINETVPNRFSPKSPDKAHLNLHINSLELGDSAVYFCASSQAGTKRGYTFGSGTRLTVV.

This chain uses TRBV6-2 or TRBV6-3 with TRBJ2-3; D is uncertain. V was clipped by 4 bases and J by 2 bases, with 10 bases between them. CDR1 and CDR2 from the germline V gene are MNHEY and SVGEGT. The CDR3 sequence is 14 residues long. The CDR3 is CASSFSAVTDTQYF. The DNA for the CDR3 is TGTGCCAGCAGTTTCTCGGCTGTCACAGATACGCAGTATTTT.

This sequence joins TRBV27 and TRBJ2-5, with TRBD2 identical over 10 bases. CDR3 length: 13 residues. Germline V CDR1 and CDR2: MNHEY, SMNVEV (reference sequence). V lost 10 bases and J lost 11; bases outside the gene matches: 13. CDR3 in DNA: TGTGCCACAAGGGGACTAGCGTTTGGGGAGCAGTACTTC. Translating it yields CATRGLAFGEQYF.

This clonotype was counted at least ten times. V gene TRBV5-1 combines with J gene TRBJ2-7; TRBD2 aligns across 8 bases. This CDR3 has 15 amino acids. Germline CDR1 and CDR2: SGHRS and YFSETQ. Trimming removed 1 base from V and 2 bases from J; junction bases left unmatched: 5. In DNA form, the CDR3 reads TGCGCCAGCAGCTTGACGACTAGCGTCACCTACGAGCAGTACTTC. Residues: CASSLTTSVTYEQYF.

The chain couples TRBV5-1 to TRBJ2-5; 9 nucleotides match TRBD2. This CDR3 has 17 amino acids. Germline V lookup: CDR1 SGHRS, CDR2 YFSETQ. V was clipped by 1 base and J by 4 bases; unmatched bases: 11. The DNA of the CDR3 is TGCGCCAGCAGCTTGACCTTAGCGGGAGAGGTAGTAGAGACCCAGTACTTC. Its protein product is CASSLTLAGEVVETQYF.

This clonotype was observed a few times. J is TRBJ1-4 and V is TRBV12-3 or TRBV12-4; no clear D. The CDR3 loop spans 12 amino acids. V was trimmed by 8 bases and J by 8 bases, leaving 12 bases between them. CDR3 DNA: TGTGCCAGCCGCCCGGGAGGAGAAAAACTGTTTTTT. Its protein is CASRPGGEKLFF.

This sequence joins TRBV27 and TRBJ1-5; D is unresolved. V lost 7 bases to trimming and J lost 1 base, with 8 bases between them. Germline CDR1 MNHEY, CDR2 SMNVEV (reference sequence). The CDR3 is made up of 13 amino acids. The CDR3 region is CASTAGSNQPQHF. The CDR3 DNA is TGTGCCAGCACCGCCGGGAGCAATCAGCCCCAGCATTTT.

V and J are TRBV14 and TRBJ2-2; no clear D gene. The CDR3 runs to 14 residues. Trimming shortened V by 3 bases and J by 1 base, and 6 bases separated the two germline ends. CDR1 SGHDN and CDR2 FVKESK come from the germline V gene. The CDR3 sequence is CASSHGLNTGELFF. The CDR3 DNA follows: TGTGCCAGCAGCCATGGTTTGAACACCGGGGAGCTGTTTTTT.

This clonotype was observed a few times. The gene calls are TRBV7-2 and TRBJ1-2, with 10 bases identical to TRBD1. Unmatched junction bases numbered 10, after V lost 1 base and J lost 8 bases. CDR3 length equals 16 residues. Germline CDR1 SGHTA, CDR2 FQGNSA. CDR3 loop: CASSLDPPTGGYGYTF. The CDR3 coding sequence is TGTGCCAGCAGCTTAGATCCACCGACAGGGGGCTACGGCTACACCTTC. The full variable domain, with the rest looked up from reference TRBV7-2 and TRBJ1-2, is GAGVSQSPSNKVTEKGKDVELRCDPISGHTALYWYRQSLGQGLEFLIYFQGNSAPDKSGLPSDRFSAERTGGSVSTLTIQRTQQEDSAVYLCASSLDPPTGGYGYTFGSGTRLTVV.

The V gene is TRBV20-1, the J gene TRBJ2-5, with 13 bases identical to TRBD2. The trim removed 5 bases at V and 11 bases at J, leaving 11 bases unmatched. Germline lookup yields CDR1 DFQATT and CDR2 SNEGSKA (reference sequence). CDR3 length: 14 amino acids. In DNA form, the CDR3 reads TGCAGTGCTGGGGGACTAGCGGGAAAGTATGAGCAGTACTTC. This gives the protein CSAGGLAGKYEQYF.

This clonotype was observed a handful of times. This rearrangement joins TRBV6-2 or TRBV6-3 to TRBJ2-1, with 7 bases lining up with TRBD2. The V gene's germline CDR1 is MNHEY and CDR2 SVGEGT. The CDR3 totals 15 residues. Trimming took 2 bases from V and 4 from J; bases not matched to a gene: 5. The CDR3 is CASSYSLADYNEQFF. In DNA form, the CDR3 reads TGTGCCAGCAGTTACAGCCTAGCGGATTACAATGAGCAGTTCTTC.